These 9 T cell receptor beta chains were sequenced from one sample in a study of response to subunit inactivated influenza vaccine. TCRdb re-analysed the RT-PCR reads in MiXCR, keeping a single row per CDR3 protein. The sample shows about 780,000 distinct CDR3 sequences, under 20% of them seen only once. The specimen was PBMCs from blood, collected roughly 5 days after vaccination. These receptors were taken from a man aged 50-59 years who received an inactivated influenza vaccine.

This clonotype has only a few counts. The chain is built from TRBV5-1 and TRBJ2-5, with 12 bases aligning to TRBD2. The junction had 4 bases not matched to a gene; V was cut back by 2 bases and J by 5 bases. Per germline, CDR1 SGHRS and CDR2 YFSETQ. This CDR3 comprises 15 residues. CDR3 loop: CASSFRTSGDETQYF. The CDR3, as DNA: TGCGCCAGCAGCTTCCGGACTAGCGGGGATGAGACCCAGTACTTC.

This clonotype was picked up many times. This chain joins TRBV9 and TRBJ2-1; D is uncertain. This CDR3 is built from 16 residues. Germline assignment: CDR1 SGDLS and CDR2 YYNGEE. Trimming took off 0 bases at V and 0 bases at J, with 10 bases between the two ends. CDR3 coding DNA: TGTGCCAGCAGCGTAGGATCCCAGAGCTCCTACAATGAGCAGTTCTTC. It is translated as CASSVGSQSSYNEQFF.

V and J are TRBV5-5 and TRBJ2-2; D call uncertain. Trimming took 4 bases from V and 1 from J, leaving 14 bases between them. The CDR3 spans 16 residues. Per germline, CDR1 SGHKS and CDR2 YYEKEE (reference sequence). The CDR3 DNA follows: TGTGCCAGCAGCCCTGAAACTCCACGGAACACCGGGGAGCTGTTTTTT. Amino acids: CASSPETPRNTGELFF.

With regard to this clonotype: Germline is not matched at one junction end, which may reflect a read error. This rearrangement joins TRBV5-1 to TRBJ1-4, with 10 bases identical to TRBD1. Per the germline V gene, CDR1 is SGHRS and CDR2 is YFSETQ. This CDR3 is 15 amino acids long. The CDR3 DNA follows: TGCGCCAGCAGGGGACAGGGGACCGCTAAAGAAAAACTGTTTTTT. It codes for CASRGQGTAKEKLFF.

Turning to this clonotype: One junction end disagrees with the germline gene, perhaps due to a read error. This chain links TRBV14 with TRBJ2-5, with D possibly matching TRBD2 (5 bases). This CDR3 spans 13 amino acids. Per the germline V gene, CDR1 is SGHDN and CDR2 is FVKESK. For the CDR3, the DNA is TGTGCCAGCAGCCGCAACCCTGGGGAGACCCTGTACTTC. This encodes CASSRNPGETLYF.

The chain has TRBV6-5 and TRBJ2-2; 8 nucleotides agree with TRBD2. This CDR3 is 17 amino acids long. Germline V gene data show CDR1 as MNHEY and CDR2 as SVGAGI. Losses at the gene ends were 3 bases for V and 0 bases for J; bases not matched to a gene: 6. CDR3 loop: CASSYNGGASNTGELFF. The CDR3 nucleotides read TGTGCCAGCAGTTATAACGGGGGGGCTTCGAACACCGGGGAGCTGTTTTTT.

This clonotype was counted at least ten times. The chain employs TRBV29-1 and TRBJ2-1; unclear D gene. The CDR3 has 11 residues. Germline V CDR1 and CDR2: SQVTM, ANQGSEA. The CDR3 protein is CSSRSYNEQFF. The CDR3 coding sequence is TGCAGTAGCCGGTCCTACAATGAGCAGTTCTTC.

This clonotype was observed at least ten times. The chain combines TRBV12-3 or TRBV12-4 with TRBJ2-3; 7 bases match TRBD1. CDR3 length: 16 residues. V lost 0 bases, J lost 0 bases, and 3 bases stayed unmatched. CDR3 nucleotides: TGTGCCAGCAGTTTAGCAGGGACAGCTAGCACAGATACGCAGTATTTT. It is translated as CASSLAGTASTDTQYF.

This clonotype was seen a handful of times. CDR3 region: CASSFLSGGVDEQYF. The CDR3 bases are TGTGCCAGCAGCTTCTTGTCAGGGGGGGTCGACGAGCAGTACTTC. V usage is TRBV5-4 and J usage is TRBJ2-7; the D gene could be TRBD1 or TRBD2 (7 bases each). Trimming removed 2 bases from V and 5 bases from J, with 17 bases in between. The germline gives CDR1 SGHNT, CDR2 YYREEE (reference sequence). The CDR3 is 15 residues long.